Listed here are 27 T cell receptor beta chains from one sample, sequenced in a study of T cells after yellow fever vaccination. MiXCR, applied by TCRdb to the 5' RACE reads, yields one record per CDR3 protein. The sample shows 180,000 or so distinct CDR3 sequences, 9.5% to 12% of them seen only once. The sample was CD8+ T cells sorted from PBMCs, taken 15 days after the yellow fever booster vaccination. The receptors stem from a man younger than 35 who received the YFV17D yellow fever vaccine.

This chain links TRBV7-9 with TRBJ2-1; tentative D call: TRBD1 (6 bases). Germline V gene sequence: CDR1 SEHNR, CDR2 FQNEAQ (reference sequence). CDR3 size: 12 residues. V was shortened by 5 bases and J by 9 bases, with 11 bases between the two germline ends. The DNA for the CDR3 is TGTGCCAGCAGCCCAGGCAGGGGTGAGCAGTTCTTC. Its protein is CASSPGRGEQFF.

The rearrangement uses TRBV7-9 and TRBJ2-7, with no clear D. CDR3 length: 15 amino acids. V gave up 1 base and J gave up 0 bases, with 10 bases separating them. Germline V gives CDR1 SEHNR, CDR2 FQNEAQ (reference sequence). For the CDR3, the DNA is TGTGCCAGCAGCTTAGAAGGCTACCCCTCCTACGAGCAGTACTTC. Its protein is CASSLEGYPSYEQYF.

The CDR3 here is CASSYRGFYNEQFF. For the CDR3, the DNA is TGTGCCAGCAGTTACAGGGGTTTCTACAATGAGCAGTTCTTC. This chain uses TRBV27 with TRBJ2-1; TRBD1 agrees at 7 bases. The CDR3 runs 14 residues. In germline, CDR1 is MNHEY, CDR2 SMNVEV (reference sequence). Trimming cost V 4 bases and J 3 bases; bases outside gene matches: 3.

A few counts support this clonotype. This sequence joins TRBV7-9 and TRBJ2-5; D may correspond to TRBD1 or TRBD2 (5 bases each). The V end was cut by 4 bases, the J end by 5 bases, with 14 bases between. The CDR3 contains 14 residues. Germline V CDR1 and CDR2: SEHNR, FQNEAQ (reference sequence). The CDR3 DNA follows: TGTGCCAGCAGCTCCCCCGGGACCCGGGAGACCCAGTACTTC. Its translation: CASSSPGTRETQYF. The full variable domain, its missing parts supplied by reference TRBV7-9 and TRBJ2-5, is DTGVSQNPRHKITKRGQNVTFRCDPISEHNRLYWYRQTLGQGPEFLTYFQNEAQLEKSRLLSDRFSAERPKGSFSTLEIQRTEQGDSAMYLCASSSPGTRETQYFGPGTRLLVL.

The chain is built from TRBV6-1 and TRBJ2-3; 13 bases fit TRBD2. This CDR3 comprises 19 residues. V lost 5 bases to trimming and J lost 2 bases; unmatched junction nucleotides: 13. From germline, CDR1 is MNHNS and CDR2 SASEGT. The CDR3 is CASSYPARLAGGLTDTQYF. CDR3 nucleotides: TGTGCCAGCAGTTACCCTGCTAGACTAGCGGGGGGCCTCACAGATACGCAGTATTTT.

The J gene is TRBJ2-7, the V gene TRBV29-1, with D possibly matching TRBD1 (5 bases). Germline V lookup: CDR1 SQVTM, CDR2 ANQGSEA. This CDR3 has 12 amino acids. V dropped 6 bases and J dropped 3 bases, with 12 bases sitting between them. In DNA form, the CDR3 reads TGCAGCGTGAAGGACACAGACTACGAGCAGTACGTC. Amino acids: CSVKDTDYEQYV.

This clonotype has more than one count but fewer than ten. V and J are TRBV20-1 and TRBJ1-2; D remains unclear. The germline V gene has CDR1 DFQATT and CDR2 SNEGSKA (reference sequence). CDR3 length equals 11 residues. Deletions cut 2 bases from V and 7 bases from J, with 8 bases between. The CDR3 here is CSARRMGGYTF. The CDR3 nucleotides read TGCAGTGCTAGAAGGATGGGTGGCTACACCTTC.

The chain joins TRBV6-1 to TRBJ1-4; D perhaps matches TRBD1 (6 bases). Germline assignment: CDR1 MNHNS and CDR2 SASEGT. V was pared by 0 bases and J by 7 bases, with 15 bases between. The CDR3 covers 16 residues. CDR3: CASSEAGGVFSEKLFF. Here the CDR3 DNA reads TGTGCCAGCAGTGAAGCGGGGGGCGTCTTTTCTGAAAAACTGTTTTTT.

This clonotype occurred a few times. The junction differs from germline at one of its ends, possibly a read error. V usage is TRBV2 and J usage is TRBJ2-7; D might be TRBD1 (5 bases). The germline V gene encodes CDR1 SNHLY and CDR2 FYNNEI. This CDR3 has 14 residues. As DNA, the CDR3 is TGTGCCAGCAGTGATCTGGATTTACCAGGGATTGGGGACTTC. Its protein product is CASSDLDLPGIGDF.

The table lists this clonotype with a few counts. The V and J genes are TRBV7-2 and TRBJ2-7; D gene unclear. Germline assignment: CDR1 SGHTA and CDR2 FQGNSA. The germline V and J ends were trimmed by 8 bases and 7 bases, with 15 bases remaining between them. The CDR3 covers 12 residues. The CDR3 loop is CASSIGGFEQYF. As DNA, the CDR3 is TGTGCCAGCTCGATAGGTGGATTTGAGCAGTACTTC.

The chain joins TRBV5-5 to TRBJ2-7; weak D call: TRBD1 (5 bases). The V gene's germline CDR1 is SGHKS and CDR2 YYEKEE (reference sequence). Trimming pared 4 bases from V and 3 bases from J, leaving 20 bases between. The CDR3 contains 16 residues. The CDR3 loop is CASSPWGDRINYEQYV. CDR3 sequence (DNA): TGTGCCAGCAGCCCCTGGGGCGACCGTATTAACTACGAGCAGTACGTC.

The V and J genes are TRBV4-3 and TRBJ2-1; TRBD1 matches at 9 bases. Germline V lookup: CDR1 LGHNA, CDR2 YSLEER. J lost 6 bases, V lost 4 bases, and 7 bases had no gene match. The CDR3 spans 15 residues. The CDR3 is CASSLGTGTSNEQFF. CDR3 DNA: TGCGCCAGCAGCCTCGGGACAGGGACCTCCAATGAGCAGTTCTTC.

V gene TRBV7-6 combines with J gene TRBJ2-1; TRBD2 agrees at 8 bases. J was trimmed by 3 bases and V by 5 bases; bases with no gene match: 9. This CDR3 has 16 residues. Germline CDR1 and CDR2: SGHVS and FNYEAQ. The CDR3 DNA reads TGTGCCAGCAGCCGATGGGAAGCGGGGGTCTACAATGAGCAGTTCTTC. Translation: CASSRWEAGVYNEQFF.

The chain recombines TRBV15 with TRBJ2-1; 8 bases are a match to TRBD2. V shed 3 bases and J 6 bases; nucleotides not matched to a gene: 7. Germline CDR1 LNHNV, CDR2 YYDKDF (reference sequence). This CDR3 is built from 15 residues. This chain's CDR3 is CATSSRRGGRNEQFF. CDR3 nucleotide sequence: TGTGCCACCAGCAGTAGACGGGGGGGACGCAATGAGCAGTTCTTC.

This clonotype turned up a few times. The V gene is TRBV2, the J gene TRBJ2-3; D might be TRBD2 (7 bases). V lost 3 bases and J lost 1, with 17 bases in between. The CDR3 is 17 residues long. Looked up from germline, CDR1 is SNHLY and CDR2 is FYNNEI. The CDR3 here is CASSEFRGGQRTDTQYF. In DNA form, the CDR3 reads TGTGCCAGCAGTGAGTTCCGCGGGGGCCAACGCACAGATACGCAGTATTTT.

The chain has TRBV7-9 and TRBJ2-5, with 11 bases matching TRBD2. The germline V gene encodes CDR1 SEHNR and CDR2 FQNEAQ (reference sequence). CDR3 length: 17 amino acids. Germline trimming cut 5 bases from V and 5 bases from J; bases unmatched to any gene: 13. This chain's CDR3 is CASSPGVSGGAIETQYF. CDR3 DNA: TGTGCCAGCAGCCCCGGAGTTAGCGGGGGGGCGATTGAGACCCAGTACTTC.

This clonotype was recorded a few times. J is TRBJ2-7 and V is TRBV7-6, with 8 bases that match TRBD1. The CDR3 extends over 15 amino acids. The trim removed 0 bases at V and 0 bases at J, leaving 1 base unmatched. The germline V gene encodes CDR1 SGHVS and CDR2 FNYEAQ. The CDR3 here is CASSLAGTGSYEQYF. CDR3 bases: TGTGCCAGCAGCTTAGCGGGGACAGGCTCCTACGAGCAGTACTTC. The whole variable domain, filled in from reference TRBV7-6 and TRBJ2-7, reads GAGVSQSPRYKVTKRGQDVALRCDPISGHVSLYWYRQALGQGPEFLTYFNYEAQQDKSGLPNDRFSAERPEGSISTLTIQRTEQRDSAMYRCASSLAGTGSYEQYFGPGTRLTVT.

A few counts support this clonotype. V is TRBV7-9 and J is TRBJ1-2, with 9 bases that match TRBD1. Trimming at V came to 4 bases and at J to 2 bases, leaving 8 bases not matched to a gene. The CDR3 covers 16 residues. CDR1 is SEHNR and CDR2 is FQNEAQ in the germline V gene (reference sequence). For the CDR3, the DNA is TGTGCCAGCAGCTCAGGGGGACAGGGAGTGAACTATGGCTACACCTTC. Protein sequence: CASSSGGQGVNYGYTF.

This chain uses TRBV28 with TRBJ2-5; D is possibly TRBD1 (6 bases). Trimming left V 5 bases short and J 2 bases short, with 15 bases between. This CDR3 is built from 15 residues. In germline, CDR1 is MDHEN, CDR2 SYDVKM. This chain's CDR3 is CASSALERGQETQYF. The CDR3 nucleotides read TGTGCCAGCAGTGCCCTGGAGAGGGGGCAAGAGACCCAGTACTTC.

The J gene is TRBJ2-7, the V gene TRBV6-5, with D perhaps matching TRBD2 (5 bases). Germline V gives CDR1 MNHEY, CDR2 SVGAGI. The CDR3 length is 13 residues. Deletions cut 8 bases from V and 4 bases from J, with 15 bases between. This chain's CDR3 is CASFPSGSYEQYF. CDR3 in DNA: TGTGCCAGCTTCCCGAGTGGGAGTTACGAGCAGTACTTC.

The sample holds a few counts of this clonotype. This chain uses TRBV6-2 or TRBV6-3 with TRBJ2-3; D possibly corresponds to TRBD2 (6 bases). The CDR3 runs 16 residues. The V end lost 6 bases, the J end lost 2 bases, and 18 bases lay between the germline ends. Germline V CDR1 and CDR2: MNHEY, SVGEGT. CDR3 region: CASRQLAIGVTDTQYF. DNA of the CDR3: TGTGCCAGCAGGCAACTAGCCATAGGGGTCACAGATACGCAGTATTTT.

V usage is TRBV6-9 and J usage is TRBJ2-7; 7 bases agree with TRBD1. The trim removed 11 bases at V and 2 bases at J, leaving 9 bases unmatched. The germline gives CDR1 MNHGY, CDR2 SVAAGI. This CDR3 region has 13 residues. CDR3 loop: CAAKYGTAYEQYV. The CDR3 nucleotides read TGTGCCGCCAAGTACGGGACAGCCTACGAGCAGTACGTC.

This chain links TRBV5-4 with TRBJ2-3; 11 nucleotides align to TRBD2. The CDR3 sequence is 16 residues long. CDR1 and CDR2 (germline): SGHNT, YYREEE (reference sequence). Losses at the gene ends were 4 bases for V and 6 bases for J; bases not matched to a gene: 10. CDR3 amino acids: CASSLLAGAPGDTQYF. The CDR3 region has the DNA TGTGCCAGCAGCCTACTAGCGGGGGCCCCAGGGGATACGCAGTATTTT.

This chain connects TRBV27 to TRBJ2-7; D assignment may be TRBD1 or TRBD2 (5 bases each). Germline lookup yields CDR1 MNHEY and CDR2 SMNVEV (reference sequence). The CDR3 totals 14 residues. DNA of the CDR3: TGTGTCAAAAGGCCGGGGACGGTGACCTACGAGCAGTACGTC. This gives the protein CVKRPGTVTYEQYV.

This clonotype was recorded at least ten times. The rearrangement joins TRBV11-2 to TRBJ2-3; D is ambiguous. CDR1 and CDR2 from the germline V gene are SGHAT and FQNNGV. V was clipped by 0 bases and J by 0 bases, with 4 bases between them. The CDR3 runs to 14 residues. Here the CDR3 reads CASSLDGSTDTQYF. CDR3 bases: TGTGCCAGCAGCTTAGATGGCAGCACAGATACGCAGTATTTT. The whole variable domain, filled in from reference TRBV11-2 and TRBJ2-3, reads EAGVAQSPRYKIIEKRQSVAFWCNPISGHATLYWYQQILGQGPKLLIQFQNNGVVDDSQLPKDRFSAERLKGVDSTLKIQPAKLEDSAVYLCASSLDGSTDTQYFGPGTRLTVL.

V is TRBV12-3 or TRBV12-4 and J is TRBJ2-7; D possibly corresponds to TRBD1 (6 bases). CDR3 length: 13 amino acids. The V end lost 7 bases, the J end lost 4 bases, and 14 bases lay between the germline ends. CDR3 bases: TGTGCCAGCACGAAACAGGACAGTTACGAGCAGTACTTC. Translated, it gives CASTKQDSYEQYF.

This clonotype has just a few counts. The rearrangement uses TRBV19 and TRBJ1-5, with TRBD1 matching over 8 bases. After removal of 3 bases from V and 7 bases from J, the junction contained 2 bases not matched to a gene. Germline V gene data show CDR1 as LNHDA and CDR2 as SQIVND (reference sequence). CDR3 length equals 13 residues. The CDR3 nucleotides are TGTGCCAGTAGTATCAGGGGGCAACAGCCCCAGCATTTT. It translates to CASSIRGQQPQHF.